These 32 T cell receptor beta chains originate from one sample sequenced in a study of T cell repertoires in cytomegalovirus infection. One entry per CDR3 protein results from TCRdb running MiXCR on the reads. The data hold 500,000 or so distinct CDR3 sequences, with approximately 16% observed a single time. Sequenced input: CD8+ T cells from PBMCs. Every receptor here comes from a human donor in good health (CMV status not recorded). Some clones in this sample may be carry-over from other donors' samples.

This clonotype was counted a few times. The J gene is TRBJ1-5, the V gene TRBV5-6; unclear D gene. The CDR3 runs to 13 residues. V lost 4 bases and J 3 bases, leaving 8 bases between the germline ends. Germline CDR1 SGHDT, CDR2 YYEEEE. The CDR3 DNA reads as TGTGCCAGCAGCGCGGGTCTCAATCAGCCCCAGCATTTT. Its protein is CASSAGLNQPQHF.

The chain employs TRBV29-1 and TRBJ1-3; D possibly corresponds to TRBD1 (5 bases). Germline CDR1 reads SQVTM; CDR2 reads ANQGSEA. The germline V and J ends were trimmed by 0 bases and 4 bases, with 10 bases remaining between them. CDR3 size: 14 residues. CDR3 nucleotide sequence: TGCAGCGTTGAAGACGAGGGGTCAGGAAACACCATATATTTT. This translates into CSVEDEGSGNTIYF.

CDR3 region: CASSDTSGVTYEQYF. CDR3 bases: TGCGCCAGCAGCGACACTAGCGGGGTAACCTACGAGCAGTACTTC. The chain combines TRBV5-1 with TRBJ2-7; 10 bases are shared with TRBD2. The ends lost 4 bases at V and 2 bases at J; junction bases unmatched: 6. Germline V gene sequence: CDR1 SGHRS, CDR2 YFSETQ. CDR3 length equals 15 residues.

Only a few counts were recorded for this clonotype. The V and J genes are TRBV4-1 and TRBJ1-1; weak D call: TRBD1 (5 bases). The V end was cut by 4 bases, the J end by 0 bases, with 15 bases between. The CDR3 has 16 residues. Germline assignment: CDR1 MGHRA and CDR2 YSYEKL. The CDR3 coding sequence is TGCGCCAGCAGCCTCCGTGGGCAGGGAATGAACACTGAAGCTTTCTTT. It translates to CASSLRGQGMNTEAFF.

This clonotype was found many times. This sequence joins TRBV20-1 and TRBJ2-1; D unresolved. CDR3 size: 13 residues. Germline lookup yields CDR1 DFQATT and CDR2 SNEGSKA (reference sequence). V was clipped by 4 bases and J by 10 bases, with 17 bases between them. CDR3 region: CSANGHALREQFF. DNA of the CDR3: TGCAGTGCTAACGGGCACGCGTTGAGGGAGCAGTTCTTC.

This clonotype was observed many times. This chain links TRBV11-2 with TRBJ2-1, with D tentatively TRBD1 or TRBD2 (5 bases each). CDR1 is SGHAT and CDR2 is FQNNGV in the germline V gene. V was cut by 2 bases and J by 5 bases, with 13 bases left in between. This CDR3 contains 15 residues. CDR3 sequence (DNA): TGTGCCAGCAGCTTAAGGTCCAGGGAGCACAATGAGCAGTTCTTC. Translating it yields CASSLRSREHNEQFF.

The chain links TRBV5-8 to TRBJ2-1; D perhaps matches TRBD2 (5 bases). CDR1 and CDR2 (germline): SGHTS, YDEGEE. The CDR3 sequence is 13 residues long. Trimming cost V 5 bases and J 7 bases, with 13 bases left between them. CDR3 residues: CASREHGENEQFF. The DNA for the CDR3 is TGTGCCAGCAGGGAGCACGGGGAGAATGAGCAGTTCTTC. Full variable domain (remainder filled in from reference TRBV5-8 and TRBJ2-1): EAGVTQSPTHLIKTRGQQATLRCSPISGHTSVYWYQQALGLGLQFLLWYDEGEERNRGNFPPRFSGRQFPNYSSELNVNALELEDSALYLCASREHGENEQFFGPGTRLTVL.

This clonotype has only a few counts. The chain uses TRBV28 and TRBJ2-3; 10 nucleotides align to TRBD2. In germline, CDR1 is MDHEN, CDR2 SYDVKM. The CDR3 runs to 16 residues. The V gene end was trimmed by 6 bases and the J gene end by 4 bases; junction bases not matched to a gene: 10. The CDR3: CASSPGRAGGPDTQYF. As DNA, the CDR3 is TGTGCCAGCAGCCCCGGCAGAGCGGGAGGGCCAGATACGCAGTATTTT.

This clonotype was detected a few times. V is TRBV28 and J is TRBJ2-1; 11 bases line up with TRBD2. CDR3 length: 16 amino acids. Germline V gene lookup returns CDR1 MDHEN and CDR2 SYDVKM. V lost 5 bases, J lost 7 bases, and 10 bases stayed unmatched. The CDR3, as DNA: TGTGCCAGCAGTCCACAAACTAGCGGGAGCCTTAATGAGCAGTTCTTC. This encodes CASSPQTSGSLNEQFF.

This clonotype has just a few counts. The genes are TRBV11-2 and TRBJ1-1; 8 nucleotides line up with TRBD1. Unmatched junction bases numbered 6, after V lost 5 bases and J lost 4 bases. Germline V CDR1 and CDR2: SGHAT, FQNNGV. The CDR3 spans 14 residues. CDR3 DNA: TGTGCCAGCAGCCAACAGGGGGATGGCACTGAAGCTTTCTTT. As protein: CASSQQGDGTEAFF.

This clonotype has more than one count but fewer than ten. The chain joins TRBV6-1 to TRBJ1-5; the D is unclear. Looked up from germline, CDR1 is MNHNS and CDR2 is SASEGT. CDR3 length equals 14 residues. V shed 4 bases and J shed 3 bases, with 10 bases lying between them. The CDR3 sequence: CASSANTFNQPQHF. The CDR3 DNA reads TGTGCCAGCAGTGCGAACACCTTCAATCAGCCCCAGCATTTT.

This clonotype showed up many times. The V and J genes are TRBV11-2 and TRBJ2-7; 10 nucleotides align to TRBD1. From germline, CDR1 is SGHAT and CDR2 FQNNGV. Trimming at V came to 8 bases and at J to 2 bases, leaving 12 bases not matched to a gene. There are 16 residues in the CDR3. For the CDR3, the DNA is TGTGCCAGCGAGACAGGGGGCGACCTGGGTGCCTACGAGCAGTACTTC. This gives the protein CASETGGDLGAYEQYF.

This clonotype was recorded at least ten times. The rearrangement joins TRBV7-2 to TRBJ2-7; TRBD2 matches 8 bases. This CDR3 has 13 residues. CDR1 is SGHTA and CDR2 is FQGNSA in the germline V gene. Germline trimming cut 9 bases from V and 3 bases from J; bases unmatched to any gene: 7. The CDR3 DNA reads TGTGCCAGTCTAGCGGGTGAGAACTACGAGCAGTACTTC. This gives the protein CASLAGENYEQYF.

As to this clonotype: Just one base apart from a much larger clone, this may be a read error. The CDR3 DNA reads as TGTGCCAGCAGTCCGGAACGGAATACTGAAAAACTGTTTTTT. Translated: CASSPERNTEKLFF. This chain links TRBV7-8 with TRBJ1-4; D not resolved. Germline-derived CDR1 and CDR2 are SGHVS and FQNEAQ. Deletions cut 6 bases from V and 7 bases from J, with 15 bases between. The CDR3 loop spans 14 amino acids.

This clonotype was observed a handful of times. The chain is built from TRBV12-3 or TRBV12-4 and TRBJ2-7; possibly TRBD1 or TRBD2 for D (5 bases each). Trimming left V 6 bases short and J 5 bases short, with 14 bases between. The CDR3 is 13 amino acids. In nucleotides, the CDR3 is TGTGCCAGCAGGGGCTGGGACCTCCACGAGCAGTACTTC. Its translation: CASRGWDLHEQYF.

The sample holds a few counts of this clonotype. The J gene is TRBJ2-3, the V gene TRBV20-1; D is possibly TRBD1 (6 bases). The germline V gene has CDR1 DFQATT and CDR2 SNEGSKA (reference sequence). The CDR3 extends over 16 amino acids. The germline V and J ends were trimmed by 0 bases and 2 bases, with 15 bases remaining between them. CDR3 DNA: TGCAGTGCTAGAGAGGGTGGAACAGGGCCCACAGATACGCAGTATTTT. This encodes CSAREGGTGPTDTQYF.

This clonotype was seen many times. The J gene is TRBJ2-1, the V gene TRBV7-6; 9 nucleotides agree with TRBD1. The CDR3 covers 17 residues. Germline V gives CDR1 SGHVS, CDR2 FNYEAQ. V shed 4 bases, J shed 5 bases, and the junction held 12 bases outside the gene matches. The CDR3 loop reads CASSSLRDRVKNNEQFF. The CDR3 coding sequence is TGTGCCAGCAGCTCCCTAAGGGACAGGGTTAAGAACAATGAGCAGTTCTTC.

This clonotype was detected ten times or more. The CDR3 sequence: CASSAPWDRDSYEQYF. The DNA for the CDR3 is TGTGCCAGCAGCGCCCCCTGGGACAGGGATTCCTACGAGCAGTACTTC. This sequence joins TRBV7-9 and TRBJ2-7, with TRBD1 matching over 9 bases. This CDR3 spans 16 amino acids. V trimming: 5 bases; J trimming: 1 base; junction bases outside the gene matches: 9. The V gene's germline CDR1 is SEHNR and CDR2 FQNEAQ (reference sequence).

This clonotype showed up just once. A read error may be the cause here, since a much bigger clone is one base away. V and J are TRBV27 and TRBJ2-7, with TRBD2 matching 10 bases. The CDR3 consists of 15 residues. Germline V gene data show CDR1 as MNHEY and CDR2 as SMNVEV (reference sequence). The CDR3 region has the DNA TGTGCCAGCAGTTTATCGGGACTAGCGTACTACGAGCGGTACTTC. Residues: CASSLSGLAYYERYF.

V is TRBV6-6 and J is TRBJ2-7, with unresolved D. V was clipped by 6 bases and J by 0 bases, with 15 bases between them. The CDR3 contains 15 residues. Germline loops: CDR1 MNHNY, CDR2 SVGAGI (reference sequence). The CDR3 protein is CASSPNGVSSYEQYF. The CDR3 nucleotides read TGTGCCAGCAGCCCAAATGGGGTTAGCTCCTACGAGCAGTACTTC.

Many counts were recorded for this clonotype. V is TRBV7-2 and J is TRBJ2-7, with TRBD2 matching 7 bases. The CDR3 extends over 15 amino acids. Germline values: CDR1 SGHTA, CDR2 FQGNSA. The ends lost 6 bases at V and 1 base at J; junction bases unmatched: 9. The CDR3 reads CASSPASGLSYEQYF. The CDR3 DNA sequence: TGTGCCAGCAGTCCTGCGTCGGGACTATCCTACGAGCAGTACTTC. The whole variable domain, filled in from reference TRBV7-2 and TRBJ2-7, reads GAGVSQSPSNKVTEKGKDVELRCDPISGHTALYWYRQSLGQGLEFLIYFQGNSAPDKSGLPSDRFSAERTGGSVSTLTIQRTQQEDSAVYLCASSPASGLSYEQYFGPGTRLTVT.

This clonotype turned up a few times. The chain recombines TRBV19 with TRBJ2-7; 7 bases agree with TRBD1. The CDR3 runs to 13 residues. V lost 8 bases to trimming and J lost 6 bases; unmatched junction nucleotides: 10. The V gene's germline CDR1 is LNHDA and CDR2 SQIVND (reference sequence). CDR3 bases: TGTGCCAGTCAGGGACAGACCAACCGCGAGCAGTACTTC. It translates to CASQGQTNREQYF.

This clonotype appeared many times. The chain couples TRBV7-2 to TRBJ2-5; the match to TRBD2 covers 11 bases. Germline lookup yields CDR1 SGHTA and CDR2 FQGNSA. V shed 4 bases and J 5 bases; nucleotides not matched to a gene: 6. The CDR3 has 15 residues. The CDR3 reads CASSSTSGGRETQYF. CDR3 nucleotides: TGTGCCAGCAGCTCAACTAGCGGGGGTCGGGAGACCCAGTACTTC.

In its sample, this clonotype was seen a few times. J is TRBJ2-1 and V is TRBV6-5; no reliable D call. Germline assignment: CDR1 MNHEY and CDR2 SVGAGI. CDR3 length: 17 residues. Trimming shortened V by 0 bases and J by 4 bases, and 16 bases separated the two germline ends. This CDR3 is CASSYSGRASIYNEQFF. CDR3 nucleotides: TGTGCCAGCAGTTACTCGGGCCGGGCCTCCATTTACAATGAGCAGTTCTTC.

This clonotype has at least ten counts. The chain employs TRBV27 and TRBJ1-1; the D gene is possibly TRBD1 (5 bases). V lost 4 bases to trimming and J lost 3 bases, with 9 bases between them. The CDR3 runs 13 residues. Germline V gives CDR1 MNHEY, CDR2 SMNVEV (reference sequence). CDR3 sequence (DNA): TGTGCCAGCAGTTATGGGACTTACACTGAAGCTTTCTTT. Protein sequence: CASSYGTYTEAFF.

J is TRBJ2-7 and V is TRBV28, with 12 bases fitting TRBD2. The CDR3 has 20 amino acids. Germline CDR1 is MDHEN and CDR2 is SYDVKM. J was trimmed by 3 bases and V by 3 bases; bases with no gene match: 18. CDR3 coding DNA: TGTGCCAGCAGTTTCCCCCTCCCCCAGACTAGCGGGAGTTCTGGCTACGAGCAGTACTTC. The encoded protein is CASSFPLPQTSGSSGYEQYF.

The chain combines TRBV5-1 with TRBJ2-7; maybe TRBD1 (7 bases). The CDR3 is 12 residues long. The V gene lost 6 bases and the J gene lost 6 bases, with 13 bases spanning the gap. Germline-derived CDR1 and CDR2 are SGHRS and YFSETQ. The CDR3 DNA follows: TGCGCCAGCACTCTGCAGGGGGGCGAGCAGTACTTC. It is translated as CASTLQGGEQYF.

This clonotype was detected ten times or more. The chain is built from TRBV27 and TRBJ2-7; TRBD1 aligns across 8 bases. The V gene end was trimmed by 10 bases and the J gene end by 2 bases; junction bases not matched to a gene: 10. Germline CDR1 is MNHEY and CDR2 is SMNVEV (reference sequence). The CDR3 loop spans 14 amino acids. Written as DNA, the CDR3 is TGTGCCACCGGATCCCGGGACAGGACCTACGAGCAGTACTTC. This gives the protein CATGSRDRTYEQYF.

The chain is built from TRBV27 and TRBJ2-3; no definite D call. V lost 0 bases and J 0 bases, leaving 10 bases between the germline ends. The CDR3 is made up of 16 amino acids. Germline V gene lookup returns CDR1 MNHEY and CDR2 SMNVEV (reference sequence). CDR3 DNA: TGTGCCAGCAGTTTATCGTGGACGCTCAGCACAGATACGCAGTATTTT. This sequence encodes CASSLSWTLSTDTQYF.

This clonotype has a handful of counts. V is TRBV28 and J is TRBJ1-5; 7 bases fit TRBD1. J gave up 2 bases and V 3 bases, and 7 bases lay outside the gene matches. Germline V lookup: CDR1 MDHEN, CDR2 SYDVKM. The CDR3 sequence is 16 residues long. The CDR3 DNA is TGTGCCAGCAGTTTTTGGAGGGGGCAGGGCAATCAGCCCCAGCATTTT. Protein product: CASSFWRGQGNQPQHF.

This clonotype has a count of ten or more. V usage is TRBV7-6 and J usage is TRBJ1-5; no firm D call. Per germline, CDR1 SGHVS and CDR2 FNYEAQ. The length of the CDR3 is 12 residues. V was pared by 5 bases and J by 6 bases, with 8 bases between. The CDR3 loop is CASSPLSQPQHF. CDR3 in DNA: TGTGCCAGCAGCCCGCTCAGTCAGCCCCAGCATTTT.

This rearrangement joins TRBV27 to TRBJ2-4, with D unresolved. CDR3 size: 17 residues. Germline V CDR1 and CDR2: MNHEY, SMNVEV (reference sequence). With 6 bases removed from V and 1 base from J, the gap between germline ends came to 19 bases. Here the CDR3 reads CASSALGQSDAKNIQYF. The CDR3 DNA follows: TGTGCCAGCAGCGCCCTTGGGCAATCCGACGCCAAAAACATTCAGTACTTC.